The entry below gives a single T cell receptor beta chain sequence along with its context. Its target is not known. These data come from a study of CD4+ T cells in melanoma. General observations from the study: Neoantigen-specific CD4+ T cells in melanoma reportedly had diverse differentiation states. CD8+ T cell, macrophage and B cell function reportedly correlated with neoantigen-specific CD4+ T cells.

Germline assignment: CDR1 KGHSH and CDR2 LQKENI. With V trimmed by 3 bases and J by 5 bases, 4 bases remained unmatched. The CDR3 covers 14 residues. TCRdb keeps only in-frame clones here, not all; method: immunoSEQ multiplex PCR. The repertoire consists of approximately 47,000 clones, with 80% to 90% occurring once and the leading ten covering about 11%. The V and J genes are TRBV18 and TRBJ2-5; 9 nucleotides line up with TRBD2. This clonotype was obtained from a human donor with melanoma. The material sequenced was peripheral blood. The CDR3 DNA is TGTGCCAGCTCACCTGGACTAGCGAGGGAGACCCAGTACTTC. It codes for CASSPGLARETQYF.